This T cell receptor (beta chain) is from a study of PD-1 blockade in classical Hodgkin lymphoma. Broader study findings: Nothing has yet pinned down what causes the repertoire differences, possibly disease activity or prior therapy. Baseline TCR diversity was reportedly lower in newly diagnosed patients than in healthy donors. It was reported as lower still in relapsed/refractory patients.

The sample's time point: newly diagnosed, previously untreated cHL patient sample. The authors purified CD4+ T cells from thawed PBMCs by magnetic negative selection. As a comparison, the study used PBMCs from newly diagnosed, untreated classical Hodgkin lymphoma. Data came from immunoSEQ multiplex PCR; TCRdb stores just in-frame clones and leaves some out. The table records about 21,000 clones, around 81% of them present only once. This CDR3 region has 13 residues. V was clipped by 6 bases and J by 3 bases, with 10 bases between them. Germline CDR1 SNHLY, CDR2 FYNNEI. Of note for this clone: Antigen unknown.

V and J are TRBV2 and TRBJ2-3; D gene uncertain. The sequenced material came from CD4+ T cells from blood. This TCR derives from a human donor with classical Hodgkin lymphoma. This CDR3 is CASSVEVTDTQYF. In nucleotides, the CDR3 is TGTGCCAGCAGCGTCGAAGTGACAGATACGCAGTATTTT.